The 15 T cell receptor beta chains presented below share a single source sample, sequenced in a study of blood T cell repertoires in COVID-19. The protocol was immunoSEQ multiplex PCR, while the TCRdb copy is restricted to in-frame clones and leaves out a portion. This sample carries about 140,000 clones, more than 65% of them seen once, and the ten largest clones take more than 3.5%. Sequencing was carried out using peripheral blood. The origin of the receptors is a woman in her sixties with acute or convalescent COVID-19.

V usage is TRBV7-3 and J usage is TRBJ2-1; TRBD1 is a possible D gene (6 bases). V dropped 5 bases and J dropped 4 bases, with 9 bases sitting between them. Germline V CDR1 and CDR2: SGHTA, FQGTGA. This CDR3 region has 13 residues. The CDR3 region is CASSKTGYNEQFF. The DNA for the CDR3 is TGTGCCAGCAGCAAGACAGGTTACAATGAGCAGTTCTTC.

This clone was counted a single time. The rearrangement uses TRBV5-1 and TRBJ2-5; 8 nucleotides agree with TRBD2. After removal of 4 bases from V and 1 base from J, the junction contained 6 bases not matched to a gene. From germline, CDR1 is SGHRS and CDR2 YFSETQ. The length of the CDR3 is 15 residues. The CDR3 DNA sequence: TGCGCCAGCAGCACGTCTAGCGGGTTCCAAGAGACCCAGTACTTC. This gives the protein CASSTSSGFQETQYF.

This chain's CDR3 is CASSHRQESGNTIYF. The CDR3 DNA sequence: TGTGCCAGCAGCCATAGACAGGAGTCTGGAAACACCATATATTTT. The J gene is TRBJ1-3, the V gene TRBV6-5, with D possibly TRBD1 on 6 matching bases. This CDR3 contains 15 residues. Germline CDR1 MNHEY, CDR2 SVGAGI. The V end was cut by 6 bases, the J end by 1 base, with 13 bases between.

The genes are TRBV7-3 and TRBJ2-3, with 8 bases identical to TRBD2. This CDR3 comprises 14 residues. Germline loops: CDR1 SGHTA, CDR2 FQGTGA. With 7 bases clipped from V and 3 bases from J, the junction kept 6 bases outside the gene matches. DNA for the CDR3: TGTGCCAGCACCAATAGCGGGAATACAGATACGCAGTATTTT. This translates into CASTNSGNTDTQYF.

The chain combines TRBV9 with TRBJ1-6; D possibly corresponds to TRBD1 (6 bases). V was pared by 0 bases and J by 8 bases, with 9 bases between. CDR1 and CDR2 from the germline V gene are SGDLS and YYNGEE. CDR3 length: 14 residues. CDR3 nucleotides: TGTGCCAGCAGCGTAGATCCAGGGGATTCACCCCTCCACTTT. Translating it yields CASSVDPGDSPLHF.

In DNA form, the CDR3 reads TGTGCCAGCAGTCACTTTCAAGAGACCCAGTACTTC. Amino acids: CASSHFQETQYF. The gene calls are TRBV27 and TRBJ2-5, with D unclear. There are 12 residues in the CDR3. CDR1 and CDR2 (germline): MNHEY, SMNVEV (reference sequence). V lost 5 bases to trimming and J lost 2 bases, with 6 bases between them.

There are a few counts of this clone. This chain joins TRBV27 and TRBJ2-2, with 10 bases lining up with TRBD2. This CDR3 spans 17 amino acids. CDR1 and CDR2 from the germline V gene are MNHEY and SMNVEV (reference sequence). The trim removed 0 bases at V and 6 bases at J, leaving 7 bases unmatched. The CDR3 reads CASSLSWASGSAGELFF. As DNA, the CDR3 is TGTGCCAGCAGTTTATCGTGGGCTAGCGGGAGTGCCGGGGAGCTGTTTTTT.

The genes are TRBV19 and TRBJ1-5, with 10 nucleotides matching TRBD1. V dropped 4 bases and J dropped 2; count of bases not matched to a gene: 2. The CDR3 loop spans 15 amino acids. Germline V gene data show CDR1 as LNHDA and CDR2 as SQIVND (reference sequence). The CDR3: CASSTGTGGNQPQHF. In DNA, the CDR3 is TGTGCCAGTAGTACCGGGACAGGGGGCAATCAGCCCCAGCATTTT.

This clone was counted a few times. The chain employs TRBV5-1 and TRBJ1-1; D is possibly TRBD1 (6 bases). The CDR3 has 15 amino acids. Per germline, CDR1 SGHRS and CDR2 YFSETQ. V shed 4 bases and J shed 4 bases, with 17 bases lying between them. In DNA, the CDR3 is TGCGCCAGCAGCGGACTGACAGGTTTGGGCACTGAAGCTTTCTTT. This sequence encodes CASSGLTGLGTEAFF.

The chain has TRBV5-1 and TRBJ2-1, with D possibly TRBD1 on 6 matching bases. Trimming stripped 7 bases from V and 2 bases from J, with 16 bases between. CDR3 length: 15 amino acids. Germline V gives CDR1 SGHRS, CDR2 YFSETQ. The CDR3 spells CASGSGTIAYNEQFF. The CDR3 nucleotides are TGCGCCAGCGGCAGTGGGACAATCGCCTACAATGAGCAGTTCTTC. The full variable domain, rest sourced from reference TRBV5-1 and TRBJ2-1, is KAGVTQTPRYLIKTRGQQVTLSCSPISGHRSVSWYQQTPGQGLQFLFEYFSETQRNKGNFPGRFSGRQFSNSRSEMNVSTLELGDSALYLCASGSGTIAYNEQFFGPGTRLTVL.

This clone appeared a few times. This chain joins TRBV30 and TRBJ1-1; unclear D gene. Trimming pared 2 bases from V and 4 bases from J, leaving 8 bases between. Per germline, CDR1 GTSNPN and CDR2 SVGIG (reference sequence). This CDR3 has 12 residues. The CDR3 DNA reads as TGTGCCTGGAGTCCTTTTCGCACTGAAGCTTTCTTT. Translating gives CAWSPFRTEAFF. Full variable domain (rest looked up from reference TRBV30 and TRBJ1-1): SQTIHQWPATLVQPVGSPLSLECTVEGTSNPNLYWYRQAAGRGLQLLFYSVGIGQISSEVPQNLSASRPQDRQFILSSKKLLLSDSGFYLCAWSPFRTEAFFGQGTRLTVV.

This sequence joins TRBV3-1 (or the pseudogene TRBV3-2) and TRBJ1-3; D possibly corresponds to TRBD1 (6 bases). Trimming removed 3 bases from V and 2 bases from J, with 8 bases in between. The CDR3 contains 14 residues. CDR1 and CDR2 (germline): LGHDT, YNNKEL (reference sequence). This CDR3 reads CASSHPGAGNTIYF. The CDR3 DNA is TGTGCCAGCAGCCACCCAGGGGCTGGAAACACCATATATTTT.

The chain joins TRBV24-1 to TRBJ2-1; 9 nucleotides match TRBD2. Germline CDR1 KGHDR, CDR2 SFDVKD. This CDR3 is built from 14 residues. The V segment lost 5 bases and the J segment 9 bases; nucleotides outside the gene matches: 7. Here the CDR3 DNA reads TGTGCCACCAGTGCTGCGGGAGGGCCTACTGAGCAGTTCTTC. It yields the protein CATSAAGGPTEQFF.

This clone was seen a handful of times. The rearrangement links TRBV4-1 to TRBJ1-2, with TRBD1 matching over 8 bases. With V trimmed by 4 bases and J by 7 bases, 8 bases remained unmatched. Germline V gene sequence: CDR1 MGHRA, CDR2 YSYEKL. The CDR3 length is 14 residues. CDR3 in amino acids: CASSPPQGATGYTF. Written as DNA, the CDR3 is TGCGCCAGCAGCCCACCGCAGGGGGCTACTGGCTACACCTTC.

This chain joins TRBV5-1 and TRBJ2-5; 8 bases map to TRBD2. Germline trimming cut 0 bases from V and 11 bases from J; bases unmatched to any gene: 12. Germline CDR1 reads SGHRS; CDR2 reads YFSETQ. The CDR3 is 15 residues long. This CDR3 reads CASSLGGAGGVEQYF. Written as DNA, the CDR3 is TGCGCCAGCAGCTTGGGCGGCGCGGGAGGTGTGGAGCAGTACTTC.